This paragraph reports one T cell receptor (beta chain). The entry originates in a study of PD-1 and CTLA-4 blockade in melanoma. TCRdb's table, derived via immunoSEQ multiplex PCR, lists solely in-frame clones and lacks some. The data show roughly 30,000 clones, approximately 90% seen once. V lost 0 bases and J lost 6, with 10 bases in between. The CDR3 loop spans 13 amino acids. From germline, CDR1 is SGHKS and CDR2 YYEKEE (reference sequence). This rearrangement joins TRBV5-5 to TRBJ2-7, with D perhaps TRBD1 (6 bases). This receptor was identified in a human donor with melanoma. Material: CD8+ T cells from peripheral blood, obtained from a patient given anti-PD-1 treatment. The CDR3 DNA reads TGTGCCAGCAGCTTGGGTACAGGGACCGAGCAGTACTTC. Protein: CASSLGTGTEQYF.